The 5 T cell receptor beta chains below all came from one sample that was sequenced in a study of T-cell memory formation after mild COVID-19. TCRdb fed the 5' RACE reads into MiXCR, producing one record per CDR3 protein. The sample consists of hundreds of thousands of distinct CDR3 sequences, approximately 19% of them appearing once. The sample taken for sequencing was PBMCs or a T cell subset sorted from them (not recorded which). These receptors were obtained from a man aged 18 to 29 who had mild COVID-19 (a few samples of this study predate the infection). Cell type and time point are not known.

V is TRBV4-2 and J is TRBJ1-2, with D possibly being TRBD1 (5 bases). The CDR3 extends over 12 amino acids. Germline lookup yields CDR1 LGHNA and CDR2 YNFKEQ. Trimming cost V 4 bases and J 5 bases, with 8 bases left between them. The CDR3 sequence: CASSRGGYGYTF. The CDR3 coding sequence is TGTGCCAGCAGCCGGGGCGGGTATGGCTACACCTTC.

This clonotype came up many times. V is TRBV24-1 and J is TRBJ2-3, with a tentative D call TRBD1 (8 bases). CDR1 and CDR2 from the germline V gene are KGHDR and SFDVKD. The CDR3 extends over 16 amino acids. Trimming removed 6 bases from V and 5 bases from J, with 20 bases in between. CDR3 bases: TGTGCCACCAGTAGTGGGCGGCGGGGGACAGGAGATACGCAGTATTTT. Residues: CATSSGRRGTGDTQYF.

The sample holds one count of this clonotype. The chain couples TRBV27 to TRBJ1-6; D might be TRBD1 (5 bases). V was pared by 7 bases and J by 4 bases, with 11 bases between. Germline V lookup: CDR1 MNHEY, CDR2 SMNVEV (reference sequence). The CDR3 loop spans 14 amino acids. CDR3 DNA: TGTGCCAGCACGCGTCAGGGTTATAATTCACCCCTCCACTTT. Translation: CASTRQGYNSPLHF.

This clonotype has more than one count but fewer than ten. The chain joins TRBV7-3 to TRBJ2-3; D gene unclear. V was clipped by 5 bases and J by 1 base, with 13 bases between them. This CDR3 has 15 amino acids. Germline V CDR1 and CDR2: SGHTA, FQGTGA. This CDR3 is CASSPTPTGTDTQYF. The CDR3 nucleotides read TGTGCCAGCAGCCCTACCCCGACTGGCACAGATACGCAGTATTTT.

V usage is TRBV11-2 and J usage is TRBJ1-1; D gene unclear. Trimming took 5 bases from V and 7 from J, leaving 17 bases between them. Per germline, CDR1 SGHAT and CDR2 FQNNGV. This CDR3 spans 14 amino acids. The CDR3 nucleotides read TGTGCCAGCAGCATAAGTTACTCATACGGTGAAGCTTTCTTT. Translation gives CASSISYSYGEAFF.